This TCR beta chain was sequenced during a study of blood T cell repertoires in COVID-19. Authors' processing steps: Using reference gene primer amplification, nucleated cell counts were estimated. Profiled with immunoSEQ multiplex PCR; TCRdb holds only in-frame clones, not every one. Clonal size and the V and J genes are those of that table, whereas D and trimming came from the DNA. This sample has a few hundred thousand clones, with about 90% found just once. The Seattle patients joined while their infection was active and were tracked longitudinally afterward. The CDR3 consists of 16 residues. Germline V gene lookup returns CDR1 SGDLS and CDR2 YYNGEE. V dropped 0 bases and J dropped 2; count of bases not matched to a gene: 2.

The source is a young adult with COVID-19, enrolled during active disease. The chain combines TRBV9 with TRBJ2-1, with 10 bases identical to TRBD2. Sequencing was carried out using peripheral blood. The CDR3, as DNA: TGTGCCAGCAGCGTAGCTAGCGGGAGTACCTACAATGAGCAGTTCTTC. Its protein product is CASSVASGSTYNEQFF.